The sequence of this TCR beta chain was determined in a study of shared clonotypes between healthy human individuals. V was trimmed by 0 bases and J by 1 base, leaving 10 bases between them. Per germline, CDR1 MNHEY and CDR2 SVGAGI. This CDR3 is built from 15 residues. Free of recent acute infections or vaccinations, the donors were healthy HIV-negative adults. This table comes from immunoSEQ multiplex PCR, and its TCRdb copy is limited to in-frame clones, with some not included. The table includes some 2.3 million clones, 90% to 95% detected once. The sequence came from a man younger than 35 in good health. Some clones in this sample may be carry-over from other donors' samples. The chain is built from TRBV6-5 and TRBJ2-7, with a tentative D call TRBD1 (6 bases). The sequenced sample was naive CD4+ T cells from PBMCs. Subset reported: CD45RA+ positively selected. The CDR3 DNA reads TGTGCCAGCAGTTACTCGTCCAGGGGTTCCTACGAGCAGTACTTC. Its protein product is CASSYSSRGSYEQYF.